Detailed here is one T cell receptor (beta chain). The sample carries other DNA sequences with the same CDR3. V gave up 3 bases and J gave up 0 bases, with 6 bases separating them. There are 14 residues in the CDR3. From germline, CDR1 is KGHSH and CDR2 LQKENI. In the study's own analysis: Estimated nucleated cell counts came from reference gene primer amplification. The protocol was immunoSEQ multiplex PCR, while the TCRdb copy is restricted to in-frame clones and leaves out a portion. The D gene and trimming were derived from the DNA, and the V and J assignments and clone size from that table. The sample consists of 200,000 to 250,000 clones, 70% to 90% of them appearing once. This entry is derived from a study of blood T cell repertoires in COVID-19. For the study at large: Samples representing acute and convalescent COVID-19 were sourced from the United States, Italy and Spain. Sources were T cells, B-cell-depleted T cells, or PBMCs; the material itself was cDNA or gDNA.

Input material: peripheral blood. The gene calls are TRBV18 and TRBJ1-3, with a tentative D call TRBD1 (5 bases). This sequence originates from a woman aged 40 to 50 with acute or convalescent COVID-19. The CDR3 reads CASSPDSSGNTIYF. As DNA, the CDR3 is TGTGCCAGCTCACCCGACAGCTCTGGAAACACCATATATTTT.